One sample yielded the 14 T cell receptor beta chains listed below, sequenced in a study of blood T cell repertoires in COVID-19. This table comes from immunoSEQ multiplex PCR, and its TCRdb copy is limited to in-frame clones, with some not included. Of 150,000 to 200,000 clones in the sample, 80% were seen once. Input material: PBMCs or T cells enriched from blood (not recorded which). The receptors come from a man between 60 and 70 years old who had been exposed to COVID-19.

The chain uses TRBV21-1 and TRBJ2-6; the table's D call, TRBD2, has no DNA check behind it. TRBV21-1 is marked as a pseudogene. The CDR3 spans 18 residues. DNA for the CDR3: TGTGCCAGCAGCAAAGGGGATAGCGGGAACTCTGGGGCCAACGTCCTGACTTTC. Its translation: CASSKGDSGNSGANVLTF.

This clone was found once. The rearrangement joins TRBV25-1 to TRBJ1-2; D unclear. The CDR3 is 14 residues long. Germline V CDR1 and CDR2: MGHDK, SYGVNS. The V and J ends lost 1 base and 10 bases respectively, with 16 bases between them. Written as DNA, the CDR3 is TGTGCCAGCAGTGAATTATACAGAGAAAGTGACTACACCTTC. Residues: CASSELYRESDYTF.

The rearrangement uses TRBV7-9 and TRBJ2-4; D gene unclear. From germline, CDR1 is SEHNR and CDR2 FQNEAQ (reference sequence). The CDR3 contains 15 residues. The V gene lost 5 bases and the J gene lost 8 bases, with 19 bases spanning the gap. CDR3 protein: CASSPPLRLGYIQYF. The CDR3 DNA is TGTGCCAGCAGCCCGCCATTACGACTGGGTTACATTCAGTACTTC.

CDR3 in amino acids: CASSQVPGNTGELFF. CDR3 bases: TGTGCCAGCAGCCAAGTTCCCGGGAACACCGGGGAGCTGTTTTTT. The gene calls are TRBV14 and TRBJ2-2; no definite D call. CDR3 length: 15 amino acids. The V end was cut by 1 base, the J end by 1 base, with 7 bases between. CDR1 and CDR2 from the germline V gene are SGHDN and FVKESK.

The rearrangement uses TRBV3-1 (or the pseudogene TRBV3-2) and TRBJ1-2, with TRBD1 identical over 7 bases. Germline V gene lookup returns CDR1 LGHDT and CDR2 YNNKEL (reference sequence). Germline trimming cut 3 bases from V and 4 bases from J; bases unmatched to any gene: 5. The CDR3 runs to 14 residues. Here the CDR3 reads CASSHGTASYGYTF. CDR3 nucleotides: TGTGCCAGCAGCCACGGGACAGCCTCCTATGGCTACACCTTC.

V usage is TRBV2 and J usage is TRBJ1-2; D unclear. The CDR3 loop spans 11 amino acids. Germline V gene lookup returns CDR1 SNHLY and CDR2 FYNNEI. The V end lost 5 bases, the J end lost 7 bases, and 8 bases lay between the germline ends. CDR3 residues: CASSTLGGYTF. In DNA form, the CDR3 reads TGTGCCAGCAGTACCCTCGGTGGCTACACCTTC.

This chain connects TRBV4-1 to TRBJ2-3; TRBD2 matches at 7 bases. V lost 3 bases, J lost 2 bases, and 5 bases stayed unmatched. The CDR3 runs 15 residues. Germline assignment: CDR1 MGHRA and CDR2 YSYEKL. The CDR3 region is CASSQGLRSTDTQYF. The CDR3 DNA is TGCGCCAGCAGCCAGGGACTACGATCCACAGATACGCAGTATTTT.

This clone was observed once. The V gene is TRBV7-2, the J gene TRBJ2-4; TRBD2 might be the D (6 bases). Germline V gene data show CDR1 as SGHTA and CDR2 as FQGNSA. The CDR3 covers 14 residues. V shed 5 bases and J shed 14 bases, with 22 bases lying between them. The CDR3 DNA is TGTGCCAGCAGCCAAGGGGACCGACGGGGAGGAGAGTACTTC. Encoded protein: CASSQGDRRGGEYF. Full variable domain (missing parts from reference TRBV7-2 and TRBJ2-4): GAGVSQSPSNKVTEKGKDVELRCDPISGHTALYWYRQSLGQGLEFLIYFQGNSAPDKSGLPSDRFSAERTGGSVSTLTIQRTQQEDSAVYLCASSQGDRRGGEYFGAGTRLSVL.

The chain recombines TRBV6-6 with TRBJ2-1; 10 bases align to TRBD1. The germline V gene has CDR1 MNHNY and CDR2 SVGAGI (reference sequence). The V gene end was trimmed by 5 bases and the J gene end by 5 bases; junction bases not matched to a gene: 18. CDR3 length equals 19 residues. The DNA of the CDR3 is TGTGCCAGCAGTCGTCCGGGACAGGGGATATTGGGCGGGGACAATGAGCAGTTCTTC. Protein product: CASSRPGQGILGGDNEQFF.

This rearrangement joins TRBV5-1 to TRBJ1-1, with D unclear. The ends were cut back, 1 base at V and 2 bases at J, with 12 bases in the middle. Germline loops: CDR1 SGHRS, CDR2 YFSETQ. The CDR3 consists of 15 residues. The CDR3 sequence is CASSLLEGGNTEAFF. CDR3 bases: TGCGCCAGCAGCTTGCTTGAGGGTGGAAACACTGAAGCTTTCTTT.

This sequence joins TRBV28 and TRBJ1-5; 9 nucleotides match TRBD1. Germline CDR1 and CDR2: MDHEN and SYDVKM. The V and J ends lost 6 bases and 11 bases, in that order; junction bases with no gene match: 11. This CDR3 contains 14 residues. CDR3 nucleotide sequence: TGTGCCAGCAGGACCGGGACAGGGAGCATGGCCCAGCATTTT. Its translation is CASRTGTGSMAQHF.

This clone appeared a single time. This chain uses TRBV15 with TRBJ2-1; D gene unclear. Trimming stripped 3 bases from V and 7 bases from J, with 25 bases between. Germline lookup yields CDR1 LNHNV and CDR2 YYDKDF (reference sequence). The CDR3 runs 18 residues. The CDR3, as DNA: TGTGCCACCAGCAGGCTCTCAGTTGCGGCTAGATTGGGTAATGAGCAGTTCTTC. Protein product: CATSRLSVAARLGNEQFF.

The CDR3 spells CASSPEGLALRHEQFF. The CDR3 DNA follows: TGTGCCAGCAGTCCCGAGGGACTAGCCCTTCGACATGAGCAGTTCTTC. The rearrangement uses TRBV28 and TRBJ2-1; 9 nucleotides align to TRBD2. CDR1 and CDR2 from the germline V gene are MDHEN and SYDVKM. V dropped 5 bases and J dropped 8; count of bases not matched to a gene: 13. The length of the CDR3 is 16 residues.

This chain uses TRBV19 with TRBJ2-7; 11 positions agree with TRBD2. Trimming took 9 bases from V and 2 from J; bases not matched to a gene: 3. The germline CDR1 and CDR2 sequences are LNHDA and SQIVND (reference sequence). The CDR3 runs 13 residues. The CDR3 DNA is TGTGCCAGCAGGGGACTAGCGGCCTACGAGCAGTACTTC. Translation: CASRGLAAYEQYF.